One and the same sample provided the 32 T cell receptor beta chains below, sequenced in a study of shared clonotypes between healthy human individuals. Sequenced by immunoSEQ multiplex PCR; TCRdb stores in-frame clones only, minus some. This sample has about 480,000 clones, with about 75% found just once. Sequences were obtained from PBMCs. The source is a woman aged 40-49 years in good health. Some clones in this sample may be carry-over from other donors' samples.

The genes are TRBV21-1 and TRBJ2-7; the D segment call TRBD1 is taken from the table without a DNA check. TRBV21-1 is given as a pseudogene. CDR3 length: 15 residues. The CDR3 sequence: CASSTSGAGAYEQYF. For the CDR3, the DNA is TGTGCCAGCAGCACAAGCGGAGCAGGGGCCTACGAGCAGTACTTC.

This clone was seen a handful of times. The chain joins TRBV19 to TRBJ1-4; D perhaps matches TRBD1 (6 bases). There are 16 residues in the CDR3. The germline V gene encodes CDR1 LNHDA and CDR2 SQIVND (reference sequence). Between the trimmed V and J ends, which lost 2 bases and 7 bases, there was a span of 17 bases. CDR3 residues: CASSIKSDRIGEKLFF. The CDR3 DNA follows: TGTGCCAGTAGTATAAAGTCGGACAGAATTGGTGAAAAACTGTTTTTT.

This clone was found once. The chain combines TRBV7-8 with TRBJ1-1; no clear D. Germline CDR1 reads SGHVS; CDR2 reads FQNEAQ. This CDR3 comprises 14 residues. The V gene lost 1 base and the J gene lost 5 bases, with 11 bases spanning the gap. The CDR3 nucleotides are TGTGCCAGCAGCTTAGTCTCACCGGCGACTGAAGCTTTCTTT. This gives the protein CASSLVSPATEAFF. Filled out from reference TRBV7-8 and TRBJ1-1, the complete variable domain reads GAGVSQSPRYKVAKRGQDVALRCDPISGHVSLFWYQQALGQGPEFLTYFQNEAQLDKSGLPSDRFFAERPEGSVSTLKIQRTQQEDSAVYLCASSLVSPATEAFFGQGTRLTVV.

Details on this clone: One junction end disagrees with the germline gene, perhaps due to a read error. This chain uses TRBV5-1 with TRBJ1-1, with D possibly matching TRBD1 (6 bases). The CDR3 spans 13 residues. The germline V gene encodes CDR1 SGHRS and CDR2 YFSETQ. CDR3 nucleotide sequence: TGCGCCAGCAGCTTGGGGGGGCAGGACTCGGGAGTCTTT. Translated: CASSLGGQDSGVF.

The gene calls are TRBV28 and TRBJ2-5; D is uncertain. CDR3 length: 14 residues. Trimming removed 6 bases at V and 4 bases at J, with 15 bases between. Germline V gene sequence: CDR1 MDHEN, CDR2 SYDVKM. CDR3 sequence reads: CASSPGYGPETQYF. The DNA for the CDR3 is TGTGCCAGCAGCCCTGGGTATGGCCCAGAGACCCAGTACTTC.

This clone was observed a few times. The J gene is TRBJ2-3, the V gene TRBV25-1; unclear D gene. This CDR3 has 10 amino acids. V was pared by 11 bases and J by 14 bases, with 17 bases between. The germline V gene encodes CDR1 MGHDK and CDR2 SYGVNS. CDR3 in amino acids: CACRPSPRYF. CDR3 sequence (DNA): TGTGCCTGCCGACCGTCCCCGAGGTATTTT.

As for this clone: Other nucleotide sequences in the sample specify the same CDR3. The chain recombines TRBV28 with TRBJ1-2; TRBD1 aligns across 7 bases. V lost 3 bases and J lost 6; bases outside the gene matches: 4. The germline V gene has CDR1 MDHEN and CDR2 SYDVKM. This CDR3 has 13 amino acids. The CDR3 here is CASSFPGGDGYTF. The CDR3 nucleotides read TGTGCCAGCAGTTTCCCAGGGGGGGATGGCTACACCTTC.

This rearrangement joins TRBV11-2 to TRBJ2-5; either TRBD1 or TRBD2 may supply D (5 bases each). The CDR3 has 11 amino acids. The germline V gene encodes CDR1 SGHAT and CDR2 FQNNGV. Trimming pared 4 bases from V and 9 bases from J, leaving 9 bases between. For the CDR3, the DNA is TGTGCCAGCAGCTGGGGGATGGCCCAGTACTTC. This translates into CASSWGMAQYF. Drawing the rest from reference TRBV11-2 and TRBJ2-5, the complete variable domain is EAGVAQSPRYKIIEKRQSVAFWCNPISGHATLYWYQQILGQGPKLLIQFQNNGVVDDSQLPKDRFSAERLKGVDSTLKIQPAKLEDSAVYLCASSWGMAQYFGPGTRLLVL.

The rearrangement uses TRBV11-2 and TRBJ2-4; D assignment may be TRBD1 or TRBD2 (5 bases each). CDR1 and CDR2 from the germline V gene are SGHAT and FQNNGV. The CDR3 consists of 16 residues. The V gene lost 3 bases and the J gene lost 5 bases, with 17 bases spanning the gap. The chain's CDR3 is CASSLTGTTLENIQYF. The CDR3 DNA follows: TGTGCCAGCAGCTTGACCGGGACCACTCTCGAAAACATTCAGTACTTC.

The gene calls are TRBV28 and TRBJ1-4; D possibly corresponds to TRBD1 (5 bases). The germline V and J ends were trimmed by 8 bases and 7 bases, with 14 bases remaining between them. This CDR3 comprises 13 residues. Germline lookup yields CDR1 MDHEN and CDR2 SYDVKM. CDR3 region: CASSLFGGEKLFF. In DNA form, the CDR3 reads TGTGCCAGCTCGCTTTTTGGGGGTGAAAAACTGTTTTTT.

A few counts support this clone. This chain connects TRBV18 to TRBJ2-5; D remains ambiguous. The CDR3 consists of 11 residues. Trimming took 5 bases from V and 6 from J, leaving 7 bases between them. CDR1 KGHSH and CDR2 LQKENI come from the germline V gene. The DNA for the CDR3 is TGTGCCAGCTCAGAAGACAAGACCCAGTACTTC. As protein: CASSEDKTQYF.

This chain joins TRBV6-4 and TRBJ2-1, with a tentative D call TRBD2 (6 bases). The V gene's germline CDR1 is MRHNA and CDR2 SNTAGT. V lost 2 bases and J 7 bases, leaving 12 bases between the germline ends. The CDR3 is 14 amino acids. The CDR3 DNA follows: TGTGCCAGCAGTGACGAAGGAGGGAGGAATGAGCAGTTCTTC. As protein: CASSDEGGRNEQFF.

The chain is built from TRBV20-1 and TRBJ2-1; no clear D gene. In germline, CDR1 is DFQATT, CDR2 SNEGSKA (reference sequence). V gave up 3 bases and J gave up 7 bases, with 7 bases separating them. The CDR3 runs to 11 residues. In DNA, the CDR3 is TGCAGTGCTAGGTCGTGGAATGAGCAGTTCTTC. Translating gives CSARSWNEQFF.

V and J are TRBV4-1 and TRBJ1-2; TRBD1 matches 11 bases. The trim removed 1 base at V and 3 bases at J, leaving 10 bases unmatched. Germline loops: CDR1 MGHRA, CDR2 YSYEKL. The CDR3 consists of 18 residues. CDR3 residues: CASSQAGGQGEFYYGYTF. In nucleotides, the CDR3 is TGCGCCAGCAGCCAAGCGGGGGGACAGGGGGAATTTTACTATGGCTACACCTTC.

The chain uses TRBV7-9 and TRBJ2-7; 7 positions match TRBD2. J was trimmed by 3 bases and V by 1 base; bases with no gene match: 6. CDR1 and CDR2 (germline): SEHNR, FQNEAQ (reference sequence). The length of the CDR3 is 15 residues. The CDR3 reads CASSLGGSGVYEQYF. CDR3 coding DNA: TGTGCCAGCAGCTTAGGCGGGAGTGGGGTCTACGAGCAGTACTTC.

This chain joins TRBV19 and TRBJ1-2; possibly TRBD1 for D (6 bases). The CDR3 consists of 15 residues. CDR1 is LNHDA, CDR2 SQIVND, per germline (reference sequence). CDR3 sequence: CAAKGGQRSNYGYTF. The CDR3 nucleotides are TGTGCTGCGAAGGGGGGTCAGCGAAGTAACTATGGCTACACCTTC. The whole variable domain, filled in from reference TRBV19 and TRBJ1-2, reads DGGITQSPKYLFRKEGQNVTLSCEQNLNHDAMYWYRQDPGQGLRLIYYSQIVNDFQKGDIAEGYSVSREKKESFPLTVTSAQKNPTAFYLCAAKGGQRSNYGYTFGSGTRLTVV.

The CDR3 protein is CASSLSAVGTQYF. In nucleotides, the CDR3 is TGTGCCAGCAGCTTAAGCGCGGTTGGGACCCAGTACTTC. This sequence joins TRBV7-9 and TRBJ2-5; D uncertain. There are 13 residues in the CDR3. Germline V gene data show CDR1 as SEHNR and CDR2 as FQNEAQ (reference sequence). Trimming stripped 2 bases from V and 7 bases from J, with 11 bases between.

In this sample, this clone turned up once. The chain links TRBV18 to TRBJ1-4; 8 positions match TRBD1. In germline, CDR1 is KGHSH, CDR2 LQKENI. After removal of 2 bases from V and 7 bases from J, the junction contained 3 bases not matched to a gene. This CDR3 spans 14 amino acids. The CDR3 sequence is CASSPRQGREKLFF. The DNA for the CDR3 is TGTGCCAGCTCACCAAGACAGGGGCGTGAAAAACTGTTTTTT.

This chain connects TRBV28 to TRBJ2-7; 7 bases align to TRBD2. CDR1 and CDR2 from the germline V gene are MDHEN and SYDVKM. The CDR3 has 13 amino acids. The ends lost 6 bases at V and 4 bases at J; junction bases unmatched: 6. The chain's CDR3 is CASREGGPYEQYF. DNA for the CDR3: TGTGCCAGCAGGGAGGGAGGGCCGTACGAGCAGTACTTC.

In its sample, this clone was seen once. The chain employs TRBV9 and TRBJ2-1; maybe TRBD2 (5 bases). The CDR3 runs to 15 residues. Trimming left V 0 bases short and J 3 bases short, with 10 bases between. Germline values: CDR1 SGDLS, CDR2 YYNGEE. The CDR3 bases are TGTGCCAGCAGCGTAGGTGGGAGCCTCTACAATGAGCAGTTCTTC. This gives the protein CASSVGGSLYNEQFF.

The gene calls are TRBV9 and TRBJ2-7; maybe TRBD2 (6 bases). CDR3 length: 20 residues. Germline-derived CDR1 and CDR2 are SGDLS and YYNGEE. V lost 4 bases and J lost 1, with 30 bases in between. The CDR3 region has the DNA TGTGCCAGCAGCCTCCGGAGGGCAACCGGGCACCTTTCGGTTTCCTACGAGCAGTACTTC. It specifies CASSLRRATGHLSVSYEQYF.

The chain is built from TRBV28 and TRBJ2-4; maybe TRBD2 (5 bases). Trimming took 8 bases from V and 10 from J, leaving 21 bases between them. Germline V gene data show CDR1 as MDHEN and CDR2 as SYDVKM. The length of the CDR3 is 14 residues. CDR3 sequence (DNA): TGTGCCAGCCTCGGAACCGGGGATACAACTATTCAGTACTTC. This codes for CASLGTGDTTIQYF.

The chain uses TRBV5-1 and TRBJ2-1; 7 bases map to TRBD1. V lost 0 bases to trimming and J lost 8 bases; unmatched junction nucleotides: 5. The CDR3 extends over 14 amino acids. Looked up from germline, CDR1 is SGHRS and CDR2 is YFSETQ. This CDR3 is CASSLGQGGDEQFF. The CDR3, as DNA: TGCGCCAGCAGCTTGGGACAGGGTGGCGATGAGCAGTTCTTC. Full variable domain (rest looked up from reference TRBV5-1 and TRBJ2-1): KAGVTQTPRYLIKTRGQQVTLSCSPISGHRSVSWYQQTPGQGLQFLFEYFSETQRNKGNFPGRFSGRQFSNSRSEMNVSTLELGDSALYLCASSLGQGGDEQFFGPGTRLTVL.

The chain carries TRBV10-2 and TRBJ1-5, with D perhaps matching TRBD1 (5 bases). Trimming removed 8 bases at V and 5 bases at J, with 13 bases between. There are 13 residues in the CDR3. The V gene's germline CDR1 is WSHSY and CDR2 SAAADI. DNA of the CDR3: TGCGCCAGCCGGGACGGGGCGTATCAGCCCCAGCATTTT. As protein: CASRDGAYQPQHF.

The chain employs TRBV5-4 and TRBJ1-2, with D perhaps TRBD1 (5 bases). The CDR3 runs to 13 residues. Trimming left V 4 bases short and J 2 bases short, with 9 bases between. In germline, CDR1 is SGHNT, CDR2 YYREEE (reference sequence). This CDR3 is CASSIRDNYGYTF. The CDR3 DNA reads TGTGCCAGCAGCATCCGGGACAACTATGGCTACACCTTC.

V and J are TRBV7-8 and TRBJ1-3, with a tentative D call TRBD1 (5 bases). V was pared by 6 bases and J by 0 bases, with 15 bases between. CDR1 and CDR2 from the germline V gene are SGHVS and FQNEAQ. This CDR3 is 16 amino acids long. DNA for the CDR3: TGTGCCAGCAGTTCCGGGACTCCTCTCTCTGGAAACACCATATATTTT. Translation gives CASSSGTPLSGNTIYF.

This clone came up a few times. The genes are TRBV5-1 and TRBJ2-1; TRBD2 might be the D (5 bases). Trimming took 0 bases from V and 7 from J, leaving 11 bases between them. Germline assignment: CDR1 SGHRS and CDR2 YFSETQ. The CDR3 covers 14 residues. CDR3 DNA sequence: TGCGCCAGCAGCTTGGTAACCGGGATTAATGAGCAGTTCTTC. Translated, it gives CASSLVTGINEQFF.

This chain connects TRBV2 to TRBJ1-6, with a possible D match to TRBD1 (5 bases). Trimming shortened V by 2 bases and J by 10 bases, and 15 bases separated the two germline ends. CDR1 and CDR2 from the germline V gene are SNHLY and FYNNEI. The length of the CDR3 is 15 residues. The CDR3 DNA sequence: TGTGCCAGCAGTGAAACTGCGGGGGTGGGATCACCCCTCCACTTT. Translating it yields CASSETAGVGSPLHF.

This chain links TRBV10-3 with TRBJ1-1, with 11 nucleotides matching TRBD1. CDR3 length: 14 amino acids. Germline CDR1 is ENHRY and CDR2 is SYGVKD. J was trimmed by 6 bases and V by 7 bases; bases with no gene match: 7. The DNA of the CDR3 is TGTGCCATCACCCTGGACAGGGGGCTGTCTGAAGCTTTCTTT. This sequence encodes CAITLDRGLSEAFF.

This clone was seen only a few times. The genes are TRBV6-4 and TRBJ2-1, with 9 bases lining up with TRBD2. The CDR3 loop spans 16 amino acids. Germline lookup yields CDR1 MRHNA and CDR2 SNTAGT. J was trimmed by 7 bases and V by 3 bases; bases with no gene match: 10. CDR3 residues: CASSDGEAGGWNEQFF. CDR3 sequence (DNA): TGTGCCAGCAGTGATGGGGAAGCGGGAGGTTGGAATGAGCAGTTCTTC.

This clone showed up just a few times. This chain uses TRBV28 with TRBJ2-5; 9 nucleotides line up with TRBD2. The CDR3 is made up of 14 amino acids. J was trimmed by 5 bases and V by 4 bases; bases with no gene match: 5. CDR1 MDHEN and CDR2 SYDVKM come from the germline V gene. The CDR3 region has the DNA TGTGCCAGCAGTTCCAGCGGGAGGAGCGAGACCCAGTACTTC. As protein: CASSSSGRSETQYF.

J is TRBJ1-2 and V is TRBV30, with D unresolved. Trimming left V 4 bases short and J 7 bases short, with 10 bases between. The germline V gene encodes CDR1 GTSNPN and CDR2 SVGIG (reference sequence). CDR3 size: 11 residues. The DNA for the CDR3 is TGTGCCTGGACCTTAGGAGGTGGCTACACCTTC. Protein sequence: CAWTLGGGYTF.